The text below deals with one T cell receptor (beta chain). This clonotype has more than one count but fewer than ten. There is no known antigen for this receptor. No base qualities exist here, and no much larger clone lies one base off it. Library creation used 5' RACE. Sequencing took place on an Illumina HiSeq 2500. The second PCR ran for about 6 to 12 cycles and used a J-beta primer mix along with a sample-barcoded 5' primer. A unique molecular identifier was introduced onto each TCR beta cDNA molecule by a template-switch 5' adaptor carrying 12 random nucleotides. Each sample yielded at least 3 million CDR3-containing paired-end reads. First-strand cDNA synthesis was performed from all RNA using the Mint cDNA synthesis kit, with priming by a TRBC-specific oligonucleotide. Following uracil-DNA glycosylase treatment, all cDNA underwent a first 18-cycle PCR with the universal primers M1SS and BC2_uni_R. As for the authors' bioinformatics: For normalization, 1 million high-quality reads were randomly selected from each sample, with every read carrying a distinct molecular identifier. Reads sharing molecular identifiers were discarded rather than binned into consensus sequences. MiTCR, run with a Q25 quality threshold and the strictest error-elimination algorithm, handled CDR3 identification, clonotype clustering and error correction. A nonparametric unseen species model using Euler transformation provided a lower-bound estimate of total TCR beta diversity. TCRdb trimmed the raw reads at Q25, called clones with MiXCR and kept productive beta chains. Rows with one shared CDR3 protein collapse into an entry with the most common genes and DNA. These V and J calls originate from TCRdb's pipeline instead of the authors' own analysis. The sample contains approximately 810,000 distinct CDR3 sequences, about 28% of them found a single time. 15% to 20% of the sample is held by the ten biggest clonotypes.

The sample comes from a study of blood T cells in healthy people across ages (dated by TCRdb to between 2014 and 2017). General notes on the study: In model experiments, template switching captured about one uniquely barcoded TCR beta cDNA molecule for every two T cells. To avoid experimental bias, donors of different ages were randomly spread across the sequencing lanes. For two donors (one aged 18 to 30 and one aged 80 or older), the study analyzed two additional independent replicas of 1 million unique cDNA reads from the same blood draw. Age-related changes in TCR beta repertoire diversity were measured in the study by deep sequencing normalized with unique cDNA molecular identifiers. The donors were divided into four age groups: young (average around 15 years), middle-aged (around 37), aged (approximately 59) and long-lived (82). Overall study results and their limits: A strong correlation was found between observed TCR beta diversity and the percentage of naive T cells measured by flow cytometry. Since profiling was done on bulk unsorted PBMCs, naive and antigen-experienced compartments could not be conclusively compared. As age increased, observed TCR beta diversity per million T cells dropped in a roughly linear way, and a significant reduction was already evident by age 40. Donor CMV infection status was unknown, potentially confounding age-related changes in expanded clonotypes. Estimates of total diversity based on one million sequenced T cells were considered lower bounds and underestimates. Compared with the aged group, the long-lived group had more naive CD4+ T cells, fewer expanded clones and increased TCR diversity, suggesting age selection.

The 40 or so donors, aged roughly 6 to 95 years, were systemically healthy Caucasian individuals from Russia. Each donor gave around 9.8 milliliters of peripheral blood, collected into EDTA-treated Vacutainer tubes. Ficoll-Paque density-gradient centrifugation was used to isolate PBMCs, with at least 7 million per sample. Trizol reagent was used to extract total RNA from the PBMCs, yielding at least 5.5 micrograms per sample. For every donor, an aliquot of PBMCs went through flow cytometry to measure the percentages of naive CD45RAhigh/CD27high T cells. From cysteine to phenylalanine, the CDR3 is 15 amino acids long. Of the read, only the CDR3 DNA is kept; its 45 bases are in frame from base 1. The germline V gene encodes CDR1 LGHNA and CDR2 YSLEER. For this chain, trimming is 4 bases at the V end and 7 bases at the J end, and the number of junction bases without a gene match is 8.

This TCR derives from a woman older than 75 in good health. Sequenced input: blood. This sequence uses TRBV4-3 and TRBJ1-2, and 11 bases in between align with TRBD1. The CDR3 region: CASSLQGQGAFGYTF. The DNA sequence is TGCGCCAGCAGCCTCCAAGGACAGGGGGCTTTTGGCTACACCTTC.